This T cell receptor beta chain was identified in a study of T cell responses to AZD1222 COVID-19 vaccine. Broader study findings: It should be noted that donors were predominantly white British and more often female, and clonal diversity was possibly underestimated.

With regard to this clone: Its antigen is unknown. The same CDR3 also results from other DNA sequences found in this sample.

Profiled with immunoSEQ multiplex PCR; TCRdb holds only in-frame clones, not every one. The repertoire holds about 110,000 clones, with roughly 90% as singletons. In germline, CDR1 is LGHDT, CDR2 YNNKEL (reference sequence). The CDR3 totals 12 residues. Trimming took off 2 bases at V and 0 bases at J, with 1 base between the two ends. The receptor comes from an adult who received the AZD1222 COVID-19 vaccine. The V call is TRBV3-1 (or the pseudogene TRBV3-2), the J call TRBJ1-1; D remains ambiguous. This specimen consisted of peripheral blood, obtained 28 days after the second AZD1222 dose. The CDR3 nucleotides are TGTGCCAGCAGCCAATTGAACACTGAAGCTTTCTTT. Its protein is CASSQLNTEAFF.